Below, one T cell receptor (beta chain) is given with its context. Antigen unknown. Other DNA sequences in the same sample also yield this CDR3. Recipient blood drawn about 28 days pretransplant and days 30, 100, 180 after. The data were taken from a study of T cell clonotyping in hematopoietic cell transplantation. Broader study findings: Without cell sorting, CD4 versus CD8 contributions remain unresolved. Pathologically expanded recipient clonotypes increased progressively from day 30 to day 180 as diversity fell.

Sequencing was performed with immunoSEQ multiplex PCR; in TCRdb, only in-frame clones are kept and a portion is missing. The repertoire has about 10,000 clones, over 70% of them found once; the top ten carry approximately 9%. This CDR3 spans 12 amino acids. Germline V gene sequence: CDR1 SGHDN, CDR2 FVKESK. The ends were cut back, 3 bases at V and 6 bases at J, with 7 bases in the middle. The TCR sequence derives from a female patient between 40 and 55 years old who had an allogeneic stem cell transplant from a related donor, so T cells may come from the graft donor. Some clones in this sample may be carry-over from other donors' samples. This chain uses TRBV14 with TRBJ2-3, with no clear D. Sample: PBMCs, taken 30 days after allogeneic stem cell transplant. CDR3 in amino acids: CASSQVHDTQYF. The CDR3 region has the DNA TGTGCCAGCAGCCAGGTCCACGATACGCAGTATTTT.